This passage covers 13 T cell receptor beta chains from one sample sequenced in a study of blood T cells in healthy people across ages. Alongside a J-beta primer mix, a sample-barcoded 5' primer served in a second PCR lasting roughly 6 to 12 cycles. Via MiXCR, TCRdb re-called the 5' RACE reads, giving one row per CDR3 protein. This table has roughly 700,000 distinct CDR3 sequences, approximately 25% appearing once. This sample was also put to use in a study of T cells of mothers and their children.

Sample: blood. These receptor sequences come from a boy aged 5-17 years in good health.

This clonotype was detected only a few times. V is TRBV20-1 and J is TRBJ2-7; TRBD1 is a possible D gene (5 bases). The germline CDR1 and CDR2 sequences are DFQATT and SNEGSKA (reference sequence). This CDR3 spans 14 amino acids. Trimming left V 3 bases short and J 3 bases short, with 15 bases between. The CDR3 is CSASSPTGFYEQYF. The DNA of the CDR3 is TGCAGTGCTAGCTCCCCTACAGGCTTCTACGAGCAGTACTTC.

This clonotype was detected a few times. The chain uses TRBV29-1 and TRBJ2-7, with D hard to call. Germline V gene data show CDR1 as SQVTM and CDR2 as ANQGSEA. The CDR3 loop spans 12 amino acids. Trimming took 7 bases from V and 2 from J, leaving 12 bases between them. The CDR3 region is CSARIKTYEQYF. Written as DNA, the CDR3 is TGCAGCGCCAGGATTAAAACCTACGAGCAGTACTTC.

The chain recombines TRBV28 with TRBJ1-2; 7 bases align to TRBD1. J lost 2 bases, V lost 3 bases, and 6 bases had no gene match. Germline CDR1 reads MDHEN; CDR2 reads SYDVKM. This CDR3 is built from 15 residues. The CDR3 DNA reads as TGTGCCAGCAGTTTCTTAACACAGGGGAACTATGGCTACACCTTC. It codes for CASSFLTQGNYGYTF.

This clonotype was observed at least ten times. J is TRBJ2-7 and V is TRBV28; D is perhaps TRBD2 (6 bases). V was pared by 6 bases and J by 0 bases, with 9 bases between. Per the germline V gene, CDR1 is MDHEN and CDR2 is SYDVKM. The CDR3 contains 13 residues. CDR3 in amino acids: CASSLRDSYEQYF. DNA of the CDR3: TGTGCCAGCAGCTTGCGGGACTCCTACGAGCAGTACTTC.

V and J are TRBV5-1 and TRBJ1-1; D unclear. The CDR3 runs 14 residues. Germline assignment: CDR1 SGHRS and CDR2 YFSETQ. V lost 6 bases to trimming and J lost 2 bases, with 14 bases between them. As DNA, the CDR3 is TGCGCCAGCACCCAATACGGGCTAAACACTGAAGCTTTCTTT. This sequence encodes CASTQYGLNTEAFF.

This clonotype has more than one count but fewer than ten. The J gene is TRBJ1-3, the V gene TRBV2, with D perhaps TRBD1 (6 bases). Looked up from germline, CDR1 is SNHLY and CDR2 is FYNNEI. CDR3 size: 17 residues. Trimming removed 6 bases at V and 0 bases at J, with 18 bases between. The CDR3 spells CASRGRQVESSGNTIYF. Here the CDR3 DNA reads TGTGCCAGCAGGGGAAGACAGGTCGAGAGCTCTGGAAACACCATATATTTT.

This clonotype came up a few times. This sequence joins TRBV12-3 or TRBV12-4 and TRBJ1-2, with D tentatively TRBD1 (5 bases). The V gene lost 3 bases and the J gene lost 8 bases, with 16 bases spanning the gap. The CDR3 loop spans 14 amino acids. The DNA for the CDR3 is TGTGCCAGCAGTTTTCAGGGACCCGCCTGGGGCTACACCTTC. Translation gives CASSFQGPAWGYTF.

This clonotype was detected a few times. The chain is built from TRBV21-1 and TRBJ2-7; the D call in the table, TRBD1, was not verified against the DNA. TRBV21-1 is listed as a pseudogene. There are 20 residues in the CDR3. The CDR3 nucleotides read TGTGCCAGCAGCAAACTGCGCCCTCTCGACAGGGAGAGGGATACAGGGGAGCAGTACTTC. Its translation: CASSKLRPLDRERDTGEQYF.

This clonotype turned up a few times. V gene TRBV7-6 combines with J gene TRBJ1-1; the D is unclear. The length of the CDR3 is 14 residues. Trimming removed 4 bases from V and 0 bases from J, with 9 bases in between. Germline-derived CDR1 and CDR2 are SGHVS and FNYEAQ. CDR3 sequence (DNA): TGTGCCAGCAGCTCATTCCCACTGAACACTGAAGCTTTCTTT. It codes for CASSSFPLNTEAFF.

This clonotype was seen only a few times. J is TRBJ2-5 and V is TRBV4-1; TRBD2 matches at 9 bases. V was pared by 6 bases and J by 7 bases, with 9 bases of the junction left unmatched. CDR1 MGHRA and CDR2 YSYEKL come from the germline V gene. The CDR3 spans 14 residues. In DNA form, the CDR3 reads TGCGCCAGCAGGCGGACTAGCGTGGCGGGGACCCAGTACTTC. Translation: CASRRTSVAGTQYF.

This chain joins TRBV7-9 and TRBJ2-3; D unresolved. Germline-derived CDR1 and CDR2 are SEHNR and FQNEAQ (reference sequence). With 2 bases removed from V and 6 bases from J, the gap between germline ends came to 6 bases. This CDR3 comprises 12 residues. Written as DNA, the CDR3 is TGTGCCAGCAGCTTACTCGAGGATACGCAGTATTTT. Translating gives CASSLLEDTQYF.

The chain uses TRBV18 and TRBJ2-1; 13 bases agree with TRBD2. Trimming cost V 6 bases and J 3 bases; bases outside gene matches: 8. Germline CDR1 KGHSH, CDR2 LQKENI. The CDR3 has 17 residues. The CDR3 coding sequence is TGTGCCAGCTCCCAGACTAGCGGGAGGACTTTCTACAATGAGCAGTTCTTC. It is translated as CASSQTSGRTFYNEQFF.

The chain has TRBV27 and TRBJ2-7, with D possibly TRBD2 on 5 matching bases. CDR1 is MNHEY and CDR2 is SMNVEV in the germline V gene (reference sequence). This CDR3 is 12 amino acids long. Trimming took off 4 bases at V and 10 bases at J, with 14 bases between the two ends. DNA of the CDR3: TGTGCCAGCAGTTCGCTAGCTGGCGAACAGTACTTC. Its translation is CASSSLAGEQYF.